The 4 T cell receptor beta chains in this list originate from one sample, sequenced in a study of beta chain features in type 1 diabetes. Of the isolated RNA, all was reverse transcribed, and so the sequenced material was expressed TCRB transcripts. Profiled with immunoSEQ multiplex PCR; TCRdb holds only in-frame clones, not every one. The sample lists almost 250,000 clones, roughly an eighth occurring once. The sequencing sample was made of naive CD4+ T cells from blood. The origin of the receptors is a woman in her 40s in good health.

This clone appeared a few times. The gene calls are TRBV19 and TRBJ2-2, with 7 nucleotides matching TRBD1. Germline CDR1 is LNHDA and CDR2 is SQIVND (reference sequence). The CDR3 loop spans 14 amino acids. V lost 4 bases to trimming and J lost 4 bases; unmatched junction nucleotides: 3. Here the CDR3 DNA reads TGTGCCAGTAGTAAGGGGGCCATCACCGGGGAGCTGTTTTTT. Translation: CASSKGAITGELFF.

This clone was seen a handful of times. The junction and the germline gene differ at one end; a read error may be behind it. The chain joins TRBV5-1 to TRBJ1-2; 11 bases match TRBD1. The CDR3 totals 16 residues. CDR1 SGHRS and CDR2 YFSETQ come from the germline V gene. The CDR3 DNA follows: TGCGCCAGCACCTTGATTTCGGGACAGGGGGACTATGGCTACACCTTC. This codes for CASTLISGQGDYGYTF.

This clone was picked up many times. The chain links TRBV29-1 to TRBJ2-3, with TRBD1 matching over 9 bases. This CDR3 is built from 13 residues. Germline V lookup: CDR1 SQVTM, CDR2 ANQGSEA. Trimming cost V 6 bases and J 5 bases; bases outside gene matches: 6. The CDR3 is CSVNRGPKDTQYF. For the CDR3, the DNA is TGCAGCGTCAACAGGGGGCCGAAAGATACGCAGTATTTT.

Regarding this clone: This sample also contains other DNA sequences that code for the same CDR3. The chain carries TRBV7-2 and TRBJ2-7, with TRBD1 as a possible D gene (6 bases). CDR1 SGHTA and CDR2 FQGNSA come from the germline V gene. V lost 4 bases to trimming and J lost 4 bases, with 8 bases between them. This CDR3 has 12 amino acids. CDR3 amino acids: CASSSQGYEQYF. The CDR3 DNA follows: TGTGCCAGCAGCTCCCAGGGGTACGAGCAGTACTTC.